These 30 T cell receptor beta chains originate from one sample sequenced in a study of T cell responses to AZD1222 COVID-19 vaccine. Sequenced by immunoSEQ multiplex PCR; TCRdb stores in-frame clones only, minus some. The sample includes roughly 110,000 clones, nearly 90% seen only once; the top ten take about 5%. Sequenced material: peripheral blood, taken 28 days after the second AZD1222 dose. All receptors come from an adult who received the AZD1222 COVID-19 vaccine.

This chain uses TRBV11-2 with TRBJ1-1; D might be TRBD1 (6 bases). The germline CDR1 and CDR2 sequences are SGHAT and FQNNGV. V was cut by 5 bases and J by 3 bases, with 16 bases left in between. This CDR3 comprises 15 residues. CDR3 amino acids: CASSRGAGADTEAFF. The CDR3 coding sequence is TGTGCCAGCAGCAGGGGGGCAGGGGCGGACACTGAAGCTTTCTTT.

The J gene is TRBJ1-3, the V gene TRBV5-1, with D tentatively TRBD1 (5 bases). CDR1 is SGHRS, CDR2 YFSETQ, per germline. There are 16 residues in the CDR3. V shed 4 bases and J shed 4 bases, with 18 bases lying between them. CDR3 protein: CASSQTGGARGNTIYF. CDR3 in DNA: TGCGCCAGCAGCCAAACCGGAGGGGCGCGCGGAAACACCATATATTTT. The whole variable domain, remainder taken from reference TRBV5-1 and TRBJ1-3, is KAGVTQTPRYLIKTRGQQVTLSCSPISGHRSVSWYQQTPGQGLQFLFEYFSETQRNKGNFPGRFSGRQFSNSRSEMNVSTLELGDSALYLCASSQTGGARGNTIYFGEGSWLTVV.

This clone was picked up one time. The chain employs TRBV9 and TRBJ1-2; TRBD1 matches at 7 bases. Unmatched junction bases numbered 16, after V lost 4 bases and J lost 10 bases. In germline, CDR1 is SGDLS, CDR2 YYNGEE. This CDR3 has 15 residues. The CDR3 DNA reads as TGTGCCAGCAGCTTAAAAAAGACAGGGCGAGATGACTACACCTTC. Protein sequence: CASSLKKTGRDDYTF.

The J gene is TRBJ1-6, the V gene TRBV6-1, with D perhaps matching TRBD1 (5 bases). The CDR3 has 16 residues. The V gene lost 4 bases and the J gene lost 0 bases, with 10 bases spanning the gap. Per the germline V gene, CDR1 is MNHNS and CDR2 is SASEGT. The CDR3: CASSGDRSSYNSPLHF. The DNA of the CDR3 is TGTGCCAGCAGTGGGGACCGTAGCTCCTATAATTCACCCCTCCACTTT.

This sequence joins TRBV5-1 and TRBJ1-3; D remains unclear. This CDR3 has 15 amino acids. Germline V lookup: CDR1 SGHRS, CDR2 YFSETQ. The ends were cut back, 4 bases at V and 2 bases at J, with 13 bases in the middle. Written as DNA, the CDR3 is TGCGCCAGCAGCCAACTCACTGGAGCTGGAAACACCATATATTTT. This gives the protein CASSQLTGAGNTIYF. Looking up the rest from reference TRBV5-1 and TRBJ1-3 gives the full variable domain: KAGVTQTPRYLIKTRGQQVTLSCSPISGHRSVSWYQQTPGQGLQFLFEYFSETQRNKGNFPGRFSGRQFSNSRSEMNVSTLELGDSALYLCASSQLTGAGNTIYFGEGSWLTVV.

V gene TRBV2 combines with J gene TRBJ2-3, with 14 bases that match TRBD2. Germline trimming cut 4 bases from V and 2 bases from J; bases unmatched to any gene: 5. The CDR3 is 17 residues long. Germline lookup yields CDR1 SNHLY and CDR2 FYNNEI. CDR3 coding DNA: TGTGCCAGCAGTGGGACTAGCGGGGGGTTATACACAGATACGCAGTATTTT. It specifies CASSGTSGGLYTDTQYF. Together with reference TRBV2 and TRBJ2-3, the CDR3 gives the full variable domain: EPEVTQTPSHQVTQMGQEVILRCVPISNHLYFYWYRQILGQKVEFLVSFYNNEISEKSEIFDDQFSVERPDGSNFTLKIRSTKLEDSAMYFCASSGTSGGLYTDTQYFGPGTRLTVL.

CDR3 sequence: CASRGRTGQINYGYTF. DNA of the CDR3: TGTGCCAGCAGAGGACGGACAGGCCAAATTAACTATGGCTACACCTTC. The chain uses TRBV7-9 and TRBJ1-2; 7 nucleotides agree with TRBD1. V gave up 6 bases and J gave up 1 base; unmatched junction bases: 11. Germline V gene data show CDR1 as SEHNR and CDR2 as FQNEAQ (reference sequence). This CDR3 is built from 16 residues.

V usage is TRBV19 and J usage is TRBJ2-5, with a tentative D call TRBD2 (5 bases). Trimming stripped 8 bases from V and 4 bases from J, with 17 bases between. This CDR3 spans 14 amino acids. Germline lookup yields CDR1 LNHDA and CDR2 SQIVND (reference sequence). The DNA for the CDR3 is TGTGCCAGTTCCTCGTCGGCGGCGGGAGAGACCCAGTACTTC. This translates into CASSSSAAGETQYF. Together with reference TRBV19 and TRBJ2-5, the CDR3 gives the full variable domain: DGGITQSPKYLFRKEGQNVTLSCEQNLNHDAMYWYRQDPGQGLRLIYYSQIVNDFQKGDIAEGYSVSREKKESFPLTVTSAQKNPTAFYLCASSSSAAGETQYFGPGTRLLVL.

The V gene is TRBV7-9, the J gene TRBJ1-2; tentatively, D is TRBD1 (5 bases). Trimming took off 5 bases at V and 2 bases at J, with 15 bases between the two ends. CDR3 size: 15 residues. The germline gives CDR1 SEHNR, CDR2 FQNEAQ (reference sequence). The CDR3 is CASSPDGGGNYGYTF. For the CDR3, the DNA is TGTGCCAGCAGCCCGGACGGGGGAGGGAACTATGGCTACACCTTC.

The gene calls are TRBV11-2 and TRBJ1-3; 10 bases match TRBD1. Trimming cost V 3 bases and J 4 bases; bases outside gene matches: 3. This CDR3 is built from 15 residues. The germline V gene has CDR1 SGHAT and CDR2 FQNNGV. CDR3 residues: CASSFGTGVGNTIYF. The CDR3 nucleotides are TGTGCCAGCAGCTTTGGGACAGGGGTCGGAAACACCATATATTTT.

This clone came up a few times. The chain is built from TRBV20-1 and TRBJ1-1; D remains ambiguous. The CDR3 loop spans 11 amino acids. The germline V and J ends were trimmed by 3 bases and 6 bases, with 8 bases remaining between them. Germline CDR1 DFQATT, CDR2 SNEGSKA (reference sequence). The CDR3 region is CSASAVPEAFF. CDR3 nucleotide sequence: TGCAGTGCTAGTGCTGTTCCTGAAGCTTTCTTT.

CDR3 coding DNA: TGTGCCAGCAGCGGAGTAACAGCGATCTATGGCTACACCTTC. Its protein product is CASSGVTAIYGYTF. The V call is TRBV9, the J call TRBJ1-2; the D is unclear. V lost 3 bases and J 4 bases, leaving 13 bases between the germline ends. Germline V CDR1 and CDR2: SGDLS, YYNGEE. CDR3 size: 14 residues. The whole variable domain, remainder taken from reference TRBV9 and TRBJ1-2, is DSGVTQTPKHLITATGQRVTLRCSPRSGDLSVYWYQQSLDQGLQFLIQYYNGEERAKGNILERFSAQQFPDLHSELNLSSLELGDSALYFCASSGVTAIYGYTFGSGTRLTVV.

J is TRBJ2-3 and V is TRBV15; D uncertain. Trimming pared 0 bases from V and 3 bases from J, leaving 4 bases between. The CDR3 length is 13 residues. CDR1 and CDR2 (germline): LNHNV, YYDKDF (reference sequence). CDR3 residues: CATSRDPTDTQYF. The CDR3 nucleotides are TGTGCCACCAGCAGAGATCCGACAGATACGCAGTATTTT.

The chain uses TRBV13 and TRBJ1-1; tentatively, D is TRBD1 (6 bases). The V and J ends lost 6 bases and 1 base respectively, with 9 bases between them. The germline V gene has CDR1 PRHDT and CDR2 FYEKMQ (reference sequence). The CDR3 totals 13 residues. CDR3 loop: CASRAGANTEAFF. The CDR3 DNA sequence: TGTGCCAGCAGAGCGGGGGCGAACACTGAAGCTTTCTTT.

By share of the sample, this clone is medium-sized. This chain connects TRBV4-2 to TRBJ1-1; 11 bases map to TRBD1. This CDR3 is built from 14 residues. Germline V lookup: CDR1 LGHNA, CDR2 YNFKEQ. V shed 4 bases, J shed 10 bases, and the junction held 8 bases outside the gene matches. The CDR3 spells CASSPGTGTGGAFF. The CDR3 nucleotides read TGTGCCAGCAGCCCAGGGACGGGGACAGGGGGAGCTTTCTTT.

This chain links TRBV6-2 or TRBV6-3 with TRBJ1-2; TRBD1 aligns across 7 bases. Germline assignment: CDR1 MNHEY and CDR2 SVGEGT. The CDR3 is 17 amino acids. The trim removed 5 bases at V and 2 bases at J, leaving 14 bases unmatched. The CDR3 nucleotides are TGTGCCAGCAGTACCGACCCGGACAGGTGGGCCAACTATGGCTACACCTTC. Protein sequence: CASSTDPDRWANYGYTF.

The gene calls are TRBV5-5 and TRBJ1-1, with D maybe TRBD1 (6 bases). CDR3 length: 16 residues. The V gene's germline CDR1 is SGHKS and CDR2 YYEKEE (reference sequence). The germline V and J ends were trimmed by 4 bases and 0 bases, with 16 bases remaining between them. This chain's CDR3 is CASSGSLDSMNTEAFF. CDR3 DNA sequence: TGTGCCAGCAGCGGAAGCCTGGACAGCATGAACACTGAAGCTTTCTTT.

The CDR3 is CASSGQSNQPQHF. CDR3 nucleotide sequence: TGTGCCAGCAGCGGACAGTCAAATCAGCCCCAGCATTTT. The chain is built from TRBV7-9 and TRBJ1-5, with a possible D match to TRBD1 (6 bases). Germline V gene sequence: CDR1 SEHNR, CDR2 FQNEAQ (reference sequence). The V gene lost 5 bases and the J gene lost 4 bases, with 9 bases spanning the gap. There are 13 residues in the CDR3. Using reference TRBV7-9 and TRBJ1-5 for the parts outside the CDR3, the full variable domain is DTGVSQNPRHKITKRGQNVTFRCDPISEHNRLYWYRQTLGQGPEFLTYFQNEAQLEKSRLLSDRFSAERPKGSFSTLEIQRTEQGDSAMYLCASSGQSNQPQHFGDGTRLSIL.

In this sample, this clone turned up a few times. J is TRBJ2-5 and V is TRBV3-1 (or the pseudogene TRBV3-2); D remains ambiguous. Germline V gene lookup returns CDR1 LGHDT and CDR2 YNNKEL (reference sequence). This CDR3 comprises 12 residues. The V end was cut by 2 bases, the J end by 4 bases, with 5 bases between. CDR3 amino acids: CASSQLRETQYF. The CDR3 DNA is TGTGCCAGCAGCCAACTGAGAGAGACCCAGTACTTC.

V and J are TRBV6-6 and TRBJ2-7; the match to TRBD2 covers 7 bases. The CDR3 extends over 13 amino acids. Per the germline V gene, CDR1 is MNHNY and CDR2 is SVGAGI (reference sequence). V gave up 0 bases and J gave up 6 bases; unmatched junction bases: 2. CDR3 sequence (DNA): TGTGCCAGCAGTTACTCTTCGGGAGGCGAGCAGTACTTC. It translates to CASSYSSGGEQYF.

This clone was found once. V is TRBV6-2 or TRBV6-3 and J is TRBJ2-7; D gene ambiguous. The CDR3 consists of 15 residues. Germline V gene sequence: CDR1 MNHEY, CDR2 SVGEGT. The V gene lost 2 bases and the J gene lost 0 bases, with 11 bases spanning the gap. In DNA, the CDR3 is TGTGCCAGCAGTTACGGGGAATATAGCTCCTACGAGCAGTACTTC. It encodes CASSYGEYSSYEQYF.

The count of this clone is one. This chain links TRBV28 with TRBJ1-2; no firm D call. Germline V lookup: CDR1 MDHEN, CDR2 SYDVKM. Trimming removed 8 bases at V and 4 bases at J, with 29 bases between. The CDR3 length is 18 residues. This chain's CDR3 is CASLTFPAGKQGSYGYTF. CDR3 sequence (DNA): TGTGCCAGCCTCACCTTTCCGGCGGGTAAACAAGGAAGCTATGGCTACACCTTC.

J is TRBJ1-2 and V is TRBV7-2; tentatively, D is TRBD1 (5 bases). The length of the CDR3 is 15 residues. Looked up from germline, CDR1 is SGHTA and CDR2 is FQGNSA. V shed 1 base and J shed 2 bases, with 11 bases lying between them. The CDR3 here is CASSLGSGPNYGYTF. In nucleotides, the CDR3 is TGTGCCAGCAGCTTAGGGTCAGGGCCAAACTATGGCTACACCTTC.

V and J are TRBV5-1 and TRBJ1-1; maybe TRBD1 (6 bases). Germline CDR1 is SGHRS and CDR2 is YFSETQ. The CDR3 length is 12 residues. V shed 4 bases and J shed 4 bases, with 8 bases lying between them. CDR3: CASSQGPTEAFF. CDR3 DNA: TGCGCCAGCAGCCAGGGGCCCACTGAAGCTTTCTTT.

This sequence joins TRBV6-5 and TRBJ2-7; 7 positions agree with TRBD1. Germline-derived CDR1 and CDR2 are MNHEY and SVGAGI. J was trimmed by 3 bases and V by 0 bases; bases with no gene match: 2. The CDR3 consists of 14 residues. CDR3 region: CASSYSTGFYEQYF. For the CDR3, the DNA is TGTGCCAGCAGTTACTCGACAGGGTTCTACGAGCAGTACTTC.

This clone was seen more than once but under ten times. This rearrangement joins TRBV4-2 to TRBJ1-6, with no clear D. CDR3 length: 15 residues. Germline CDR1 reads LGHNA; CDR2 reads YNFKEQ. The V end was cut by 0 bases, the J end by 6 bases, with 9 bases between. The CDR3 DNA reads as TGTGCCAGCAGCCAAGAAGGGCGTACTAATTCACCCCTCCACTTT. Translating it yields CASSQEGRTNSPLHF.

This chain connects TRBV29-1 to TRBJ2-5, with 8 bases that match TRBD1. The CDR3 runs to 14 residues. CDR1 is SQVTM and CDR2 is ANQGSEA in the germline V gene. Trimming at V came to 6 bases and at J to 2 bases, leaving 8 bases not matched to a gene. The CDR3 bases are TGCAGCGTCCAGGGGGCTTCCCGACAAGAGACCCAGTACTTC. This encodes CSVQGASRQETQYF.

The rearrangement links TRBV6-5 to TRBJ1-1, with D maybe TRBD1 (5 bases). The CDR3 has 14 residues. The ends were cut back, 10 bases at V and 6 bases at J, with 21 bases in the middle. The germline V gene encodes CDR1 MNHEY and CDR2 SVGAGI. The chain's CDR3 is CATMFLGATAEAFF. DNA of the CDR3: TGTGCCACTATGTTCTTAGGGGCTACTGCTGAAGCTTTCTTT.

A single count supports this clone. The chain recombines TRBV7-9 with TRBJ2-1, with TRBD2 as a possible D gene (5 bases). The CDR3 consists of 13 residues. Trimming shortened V by 2 bases and J by 4 bases, and 6 bases separated the two germline ends. Germline V lookup: CDR1 SEHNR, CDR2 FQNEAQ (reference sequence). The CDR3 spells CASSLSGYNEQFF. For the CDR3, the DNA is TGTGCCAGCAGCTTATCGGGGTACAATGAGCAGTTCTTC.

The rearrangement links TRBV12-3 or TRBV12-4 to TRBJ1-2; D call uncertain. The CDR3 has 12 residues. V lost 5 bases and J lost 5, with 9 bases in between. CDR3 DNA: TGTGCCAGCAGTCACGGGTCGTATGGCTACACCTTC. Protein sequence: CASSHGSYGYTF.